These T cell receptor beta chains were read from a single sample in a study of PD-L1 blockade in urothelial cancer. Clones were read by immunoSEQ multiplex PCR, and TCRdb kept only the in-frame ones, dropping some. This table has over 75,000 clones, about 85% appearing once. The sample in question was PBMCs, obtained around atezolizumab (anti-PD-L1) treatment. The receptor set was obtained from a man aged 60-69 years with urothelial cancer. CDR3s include the opening cysteine and the closing phenylalanine or tryptophan. The D gene is left open where the match is weak. Rows may omit the clone size; those that give it use once, few, many or a size class.

TRBV28,.,.,TRBJ1-3,CASRGSGRGYGNTIYF,TGTGCCAGCAGGGGATCGGGGAGAGGGTATGGAAACACCATATATTTT
TRBV27,.,.,TRBJ2-2,CASSFASNTGELFF,TGTGCCAGCAGTTTCGCGTCGAACACCGGGGAGCTGTTTTTT
TRBV19,once,.,TRBJ2-2,CATQGLIGSPPSTQFPTNTGELFF,TGTGCCACCCAGGGGCTAATAGGTTCCCCACCATCCACACAATTCCCTACGAACACCGGGGAGCTGTTTTTT
TRBV25-1,.,TRBD1,TRBJ1-6,CASLPGGIDNSPLHF,TGTGCCAGTTTACCAGGGGGTATAGATAATTCACCCCTCCACTTT
TRBV7-2,once,TRBD2,TRBJ2-7,CASSLGGSKAYEQYF,TGTGCCAGCAGCTTAGGCGGGAGTAAAGCTTACGAGCAGTACTTC
TRBV10-3,.,.,TRBJ1-1,CAISESYRDTEAFF,TGTGCCATCAGTGAGTCGTACCGAGACACTGAAGCTTTCTTT
TRBV6-6,once,TRBD1,TRBJ1-6,CASTPTGTSPLHF,TGTGCCAGCACTCCGACAGGGACTTCACCCCTCCACTTT
TRBV9,.,TRBD1,TRBJ1-2,CASSAGTVHGYTF,TGTGCCAGCAGCGCCGGGACAGTCCATGGCTACACCTTC
TRBV19,.,TRBD1,TRBJ2-6,CASSIASKGVVTGGTSGANVLTF,TGTGCCAGTAGTATAGCTTCAAAGGGCGTAGTGACAGGGGGAACCTCTGGGGCCAACGTCCTGACTTTC
TRBV9,.,TRBD1,TRBJ2-7,CASSVAAGGVYEQYF,TGTGCCAGCAGCGTAGCGGCAGGGGGCGTCTACGAGCAGTACTTC
TRBV28,.,.,TRBJ1-2,CASQDSIFDYGYTF,TGTGCCAGCCAGGACAGCATATTTGACTATGGCTACACCTTC
TRBV2,.,.,TRBJ1-1,CASSPPWGGTEAFF,TGTGCCAGCAGTCCCCCATGGGGGGGCACTGAAGCTTTCTTT
TRBV6-1,few,.,TRBJ1-2,CASSRYPLYGYTF,TGTGCCAGCTCCAGGTACCCTCTCTATGGCTACACCTTC
TRBV29-1,.,.,TRBJ1-3,CSVEAGFSGNTIYF,TGCAGCGTTGAGGCGGGGTTCTCTGGAAACACCATATATTTT
TRBV5-5,.,TRBD1,TRBJ1-4,CASSLGQGNSLGNEKLFF,TGTGCCAGCAGCCTAGGACAGGGAAATTCGTTGGGTAATGAAAAACTGTTTTTT
TRBV6-5,.,TRBD1,TRBJ2-5,CASSSDRGGETQYF,TGTGCCAGCAGTTCGGACAGGGGTGGGGAGACCCAGTACTTC
TRBV19,.,.,TRBJ1-2,CASSIVPQGSGGYTF,TGTGCCAGTAGTATAGTTCCTCAGGGCTCCGGTGGCTACACCTTC
TRBV18,.,TRBD1,TRBJ2-5,CASSPGQGAPRETQYF,TGTGCCAGCTCCCCCGGACAGGGGGCGCCTCGGGAGACCCAGTACTTC
TRBV5-6,.,TRBD2,TRBJ2-7,CASSPGLAYEQYF,TGTGCCAGCAGCCCGGGACTAGCCTACGAGCAGTACTTC
TRBV25-1,.,TRBD1,TRBJ2-3,CASSGQGTDTQYF,TGTGCCAGCAGCGGACAGGGCACAGATACGCAGTATTTT
TRBV12-5,.,.,TRBJ2-3,CASARDGRVYDTQYF,TGTGCTAGTGCTCGGGACGGGAGAGTGTACGATACGCAGTATTTT
TRBV30,.,.,TRBJ2-2,CAWTQIPGELFF,TGTGCCTGGACACAAATCCCCGGGGAGCTGTTTTTT
TRBV11-3,.,TRBD1,TRBJ2-7,CASSLGQVFEQYF,TGTGCCAGCAGCCTGGGACAGGTTTTCGAGCAGTACTTC
TRBV27,.,TRBD2,TRBJ2-1,CASSLQAGKLSSYNEQFF,TGTGCCAGCAGTTTACAAGCGGGGAAACTGAGCTCCTACAATGAGCAGTTCTTC
TRBV23-1,.,.,TRBJ1-6,CASSQSVTANSPLHF,TGCGCCAGCAGTCAATCCGTTACAGCCAATTCACCCCTCCACTTT
TRBV10-3,.,TRBD2,TRBJ2-3,CAINTATSGGTDTQYF,TGTGCCATCAACACCGCGACTAGCGGGGGCACAGATACGCAGTATTTT
TRBV9,.,.,TRBJ2-1,CASSGRANSYNEQFF,TGTGCCAGCAGCGGGCGGGCCAACTCCTACAATGAGCAGTTCTTC
TRBV4-2,few,.,TRBJ1-1,CASSPGQLNTEAFF,TGTGCCAGCAGCCCAGGACAGTTGAACACTGAAGCTTTCTTT
TRBV19,.,TRBD1,TRBJ2-7,CASTETGDGSYEQYF,TGTGCCAGTACCGAGACAGGGGACGGCTCCTACGAGCAGTACTTC
TRBV2,.,.,TRBJ2-1,CASTHRPEGDEQFF,TGTGCCAGCACCCACCGCCCGGAGGGAGATGAGCAGTTCTTC
TRBV11-3,.,.,TRBJ2-1,CASSFGVAENNEQFF,TGTGCCAGCAGCTTCGGGGTAGCGGAAAACAATGAGCAGTTCTTC
TRBV7-2,once,.,TRBJ1-5,CASSSRGNQPQHF,TGTGCCAGCAGCTCCCGCGGGAATCAGCCCCAGCATTTT
TRBV7-9,.,TRBD1,TRBJ1-5,CASSLDRGGNQPQHF,TGTGCCAGCAGCCTAGACAGGGGGGGCAATCAGCCCCAGCATTTT
TRBV29-1,.,.,TRBJ2-5,CSLTGDGRETQYF,TGCAGCCTCACGGGAGATGGGAGAGAGACCCAGTACTTC
TRBV7-6,.,TRBD1,TRBJ2-7,CASSSGQGSYEQYF,TGTGCCAGCAGCTCAGGACAGGGCTCCTACGAGCAGTACTTC
TRBV5-4,once,TRBD2,TRBJ2-5,CASSSSSGGETQYF,TGTGCCAGCAGTTCGAGCTCCGGGGGGGAGACCCAGTACTTC
TRBV6-5,once,TRBD2,TRBJ2-7,CASSYKGLAGGYEQYF,TGTGCCAGCAGTTACAAGGGACTAGCGGGAGGCTACGAGCAGTACTTC
TRBV7-9,.,.,TRBJ1-2,CASSPPTVLLYTF,TGTGCCAGCAGCCCACCGACAGTCCTTCTCTACACCTTC
TRBV4-1,.,.,TRBJ2-5,CASSPWGWNPQETQYF,TGCGCCAGCAGCCCTTGGGGCTGGAACCCCCAAGAGACCCAGTACTTC
TRBV7-6,.,.,TRBJ2-2,CASSLEGGAGELFF,TGTGCCAGCAGCTTAGAAGGTGGGGCGGGGGAGCTGTTTTTT
TRBV5-4,.,.,TRBJ2-1,CASSLYGSSYNEQFF,TGTGCCAGCAGCTTGTACGGGAGCTCCTACAATGAGCAGTTCTTC
TRBV9,.,.,TRBJ2-3,CASSVVGGGSTDTQYF,TGTGCCAGCAGCGTGGTGGGAGGGGGAAGCACAGATACGCAGTATTTT